This record covers a single T cell receptor beta chain. This sample was included in a study of blood T cell repertoires in COVID-19. Study as a whole: Acute and convalescent COVID-19 samples came from the United States, Italy and Spain. Sources were T cells, B-cell-depleted T cells, or PBMCs; the material itself was cDNA or gDNA.

Trimming shortened V by 5 bases and J by 3 bases, and 10 bases separated the two germline ends. Germline assignment: CDR1 KGHDR and CDR2 SFDVKD. The CDR3 consists of 14 residues. In the study's own analysis: Quantification of nucleated cells was approximated via reference gene primer amplification. Profiling relied on immunoSEQ multiplex PCR, and the TCRdb table lists in-frame clones only, not all of them. D and trimming were read from the DNA, whereas the V and J calls and clone size are those reported in that table. The sample holds 150,000 to 200,000 clones, more than 75% seen once. The chain carries TRBV24-1 and TRBJ1-5; TRBD1 might be the D (6 bases). This TCR was sampled from a human donor in a cohort sampled during active COVID-19. Sequenced sample: peripheral blood. The DNA of the CDR3 is TGTGCCACCAGTGCTACAGGGATCAATCAGCCCCAGCATTTT. Encoded protein: CATSATGINQPQHF.